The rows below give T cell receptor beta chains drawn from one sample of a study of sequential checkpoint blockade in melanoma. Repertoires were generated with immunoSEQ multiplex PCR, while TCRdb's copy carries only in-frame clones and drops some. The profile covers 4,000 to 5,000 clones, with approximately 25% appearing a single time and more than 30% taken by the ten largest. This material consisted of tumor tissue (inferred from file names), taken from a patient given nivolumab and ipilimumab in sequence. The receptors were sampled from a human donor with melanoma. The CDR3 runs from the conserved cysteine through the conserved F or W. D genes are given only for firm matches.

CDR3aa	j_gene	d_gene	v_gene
CAWNLGQVNTEAFF	TRBJ1-1	NA	TRBV30
CASSTRAKNTEAFF	TRBJ1-1	NA	TRBV4-1
CAWSVYVPTRTSGRGETQYF	TRBJ2-5	TRBD2	TRBV30
CASTPGLAGGPSLEQYF	TRBJ2-7	TRBD2	TRBV6-8
CASSKRGDWDNEQFF	TRBJ2-1	NA	TRBV19
CASSETASGNTIYF	TRBJ1-3	NA	TRBV9
CAWSVAYSGTAFNYGYTF	TRBJ1-2	NA	TRBV30
CASSLGRQIFNYGYTF	TRBJ1-2	NA	TRBV11-3
CASSAQDRVDTQYF	TRBJ2-3	TRBD1	TRBV11-3
CASSLPGTGSYEQYF	TRBJ2-7	TRBD1	TRBV11-3
CASSYWGATNEKLFF	TRBJ1-4	NA	TRBV6-8
CASSRKGFTEAFF	TRBJ1-1	NA	TRBV23-1
CASSRNRGDYEQYF	TRBJ2-7	TRBD1	TRBV11-3
CASSLKGGFGEKLFF	TRBJ1-4	NA	TRBV28
CASSPPGENTIYF	TRBJ1-3	NA	TRBV18
CASSETSGGTGELFF	TRBJ2-2	TRBD2	TRBV25-1
CASSNRGGNTEAFF	TRBJ1-1	TRBD1	TRBV6-8
CASSQSGQVDSYEQYF	TRBJ2-7	NA	TRBV23-1
CASSLVWGETDTQYF	TRBJ2-3	NA	TRBV11-3
CASSLMGTGNQPQHF	TRBJ1-5	TRBD1	TRBV11-3
CASSPNSYQPQHF	TRBJ1-5	NA	TRBV6-8
CASSQGAGGPYEQYF	TRBJ2-7	NA	TRBV18
CASSVLGQSQAFF	TRBJ1-1	TRBD1	TRBV9
CASSPQPAGGEQFF	TRBJ2-1	TRBD1	TRBV11-3
CASRRTNTEAFF	TRBJ1-1	NA	TRBV6-8
CASSFTTLSQETQYF	TRBJ2-5	NA	TRBV5-1
CASSRDGISYEQYF	TRBJ2-7	NA	TRBV19
CASSQRQGKGEAFF	TRBJ1-1	TRBD1	TRBV6-8
CASSAYTKYGYTF	TRBJ1-2	NA	TRBV25-1
CASSNALTRGHGYTF	TRBJ1-2	NA	TRBV19
CASNPDRGRTGELFF	TRBJ2-2	TRBD1	TRBV11-3
CASSLVGIMNTEAFF	TRBJ1-1	NA	TRBV11-3
CASSFLSGTDTQYF	TRBJ2-3	NA	TRBV28
CASSLGALQGYSGNTIYF	TRBJ1-3	NA	TRBV11-3
CASRPSGISPLHF	TRBJ1-6	NA	TRBV7-1
CASSRNRGPSNTGELFF	TRBJ2-2	TRBD1	TRBV11-3
CAIRGADTGELFF	TRBJ2-2	NA	TRBV6-8
CASRREALGAPYEQYF	TRBJ2-7	NA	TRBV6-8
CASSIGTVNTEAFF	TRBJ1-1	NA	TRBV19
CASSLEEGPYGYTF	TRBJ1-2	NA	TRBV7-6
CASSIQGYDEKLFF	TRBJ1-4	NA	TRBV19
CASSLDGSNQPQHF	TRBJ1-5	NA	TRBV11-3
CASSFTDNSNQPQHF	TRBJ1-5	NA	TRBV6-8
CASSGTSDYYEQYF	TRBJ2-7	TRBD2	TRBV6-8
CASSPGTGDSGANVLTF	TRBJ2-6	TRBD1	TRBV11-3
CASSERGIRSYEQYF	TRBJ2-7	NA	TRBV25-1
CASSADPWNTEAFF	TRBJ1-1	NA	TRBV9
CASSYSSPAGQETQYF	TRBJ2-5	NA	TRBV6-8
CASIPSGGTDTQYF	TRBJ2-3	TRBD2	TRBV6-8
CASSDGRYGYTF	TRBJ1-2	NA	TRBV25-1
CASSYGLSRGQPQHF	TRBJ1-5	TRBD1	TRBV6-8
CASSYSQGVSGNTIYF	TRBJ1-3	TRBD1	TRBV6-8
CASSLTRGNEQFF	TRBJ2-1	NA	TRBV19
CASSPNKGTEAFF	TRBJ1-1	NA	TRBV18